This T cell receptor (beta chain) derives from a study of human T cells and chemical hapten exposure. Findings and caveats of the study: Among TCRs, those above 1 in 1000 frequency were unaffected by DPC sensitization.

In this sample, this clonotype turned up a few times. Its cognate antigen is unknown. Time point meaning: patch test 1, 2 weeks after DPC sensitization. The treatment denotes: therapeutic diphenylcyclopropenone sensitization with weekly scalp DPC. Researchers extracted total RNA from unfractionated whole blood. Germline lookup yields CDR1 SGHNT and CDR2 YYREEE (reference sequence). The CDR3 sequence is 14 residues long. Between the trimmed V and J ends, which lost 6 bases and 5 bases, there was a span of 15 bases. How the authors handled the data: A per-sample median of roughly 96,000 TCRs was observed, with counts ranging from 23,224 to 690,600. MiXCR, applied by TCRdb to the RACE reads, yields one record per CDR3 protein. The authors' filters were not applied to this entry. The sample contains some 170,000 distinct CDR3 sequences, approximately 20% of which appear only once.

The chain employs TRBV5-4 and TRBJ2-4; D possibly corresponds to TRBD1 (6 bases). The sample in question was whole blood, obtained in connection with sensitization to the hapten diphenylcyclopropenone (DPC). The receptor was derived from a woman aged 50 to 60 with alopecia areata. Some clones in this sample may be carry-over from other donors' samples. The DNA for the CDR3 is TGTGCCAGCACCCGAGGGGCAGGGGAAAACATTCAGTACTTC. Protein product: CASTRGAGENIQYF.